This T cell receptor (beta chain) was obtained from a study of Graves' ophthalmopathy and Graves' hyperthyroidism. Amplification targeted the TCR beta CDR3 regions, with RNA transcripts as the source material. The first-round RT-PCR employed HTBI primers together with the Qiagen OneStep RT-PCR kit. A multiplex PCR was then performed as the second round. TCRdb recomputed calls from the multiplex PCR reads with MiXCR, one row per CDR3 protein. This sample carries hundreds of thousands of distinct CDR3 sequences, 20% to 25% of them seen once, and the ten largest clones take approximately 3.2%. This clonotype was detected ten times or more. Other autoimmune disease, uncontrolled infection, pregnancy and lactation led to exclusion. Deletions cut 0 bases from V and 0 bases from J, with 10 bases between. The germline CDR1 and CDR2 sequences are SGHKS and YYEKEE (reference sequence). The CDR3 covers 16 residues.

The gene calls are TRBV5-5 and TRBJ1-3, with D unresolved. The receptor was derived from a woman between 18 and 29 years old with stable Graves' hyperthyroidism. The source material was peripheral blood. CDR3 amino acids: CASSLGWPNSGNTIYF. The CDR3 coding sequence is TGTGCCAGCAGCTTGGGATGGCCGAACTCTGGAAACACCATATATTTT.